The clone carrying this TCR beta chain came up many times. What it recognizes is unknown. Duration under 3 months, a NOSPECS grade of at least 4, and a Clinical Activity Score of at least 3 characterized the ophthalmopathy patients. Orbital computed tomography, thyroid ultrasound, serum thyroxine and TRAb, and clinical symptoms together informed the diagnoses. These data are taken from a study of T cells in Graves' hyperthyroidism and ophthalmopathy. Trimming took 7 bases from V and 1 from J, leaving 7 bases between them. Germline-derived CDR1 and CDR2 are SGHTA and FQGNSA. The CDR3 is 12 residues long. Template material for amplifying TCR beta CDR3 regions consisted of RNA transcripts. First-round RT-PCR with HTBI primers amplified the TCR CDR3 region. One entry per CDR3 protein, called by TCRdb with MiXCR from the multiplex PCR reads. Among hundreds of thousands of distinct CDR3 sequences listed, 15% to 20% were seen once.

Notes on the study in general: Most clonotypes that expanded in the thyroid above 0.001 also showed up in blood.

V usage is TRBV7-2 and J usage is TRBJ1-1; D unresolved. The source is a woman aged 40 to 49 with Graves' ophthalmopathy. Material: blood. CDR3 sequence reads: CASNPGNTEAFF. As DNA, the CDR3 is TGTGCCAGCAACCCGGGGAACACTGAAGCTTTCTTT.